This TCR beta chain was sequenced in a study of TIL therapy for anti-PD-1-resistant metastatic lung cancer. About the study: Tumors carried a median around 1.4 non-synonymous mutations per megabase.

Indicated time point: pre-treatment sample, taken before nivolumab and TIL therapy. The tumor samples were excised metastases, mostly pleural nodules or supraclavicular lymph nodes. Tumors were harvested before any PD-1/PD-L1 blockade. Stage 4 NSCLC adults joined between late 2017 and January 2020. The CDR3 covers 16 residues. CDR1 and CDR2 (germline): KGHDR, SFDVKD. Trimming at V came to 4 bases and at J to 5 bases, leaving 8 bases not matched to a gene. The libraries were made with immunoSEQ v3. Each library reached 1.9 million or so read pairs, or roughly 5-6.5 million at deep level. The assay was immunoSEQ multiplex PCR, and TCRdb's table has in-frame clones only and misses some. Among around 100,000 clones listed, approximately 65% were seen once.

The TCR comes from a person between 25 and 80 years old with non-small cell lung cancer. The chain carries TRBV24-1 and TRBJ2-1; 9 positions agree with TRBD1. The specimen was tumor tissue, collected at baseline. This CDR3 is CATSDQTGTGNNEQFF. The CDR3, as DNA: TGTGCCACCAGTGACCAGACCGGGACAGGGAACAATGAGCAGTTCTTC.